What follows are 21 T cell receptor beta chains derived from one specimen sequenced in a study of brain T cells in children with intractable seizures. The protocol was immunoSEQ multiplex PCR, while the TCRdb copy is restricted to in-frame clones and leaves out a portion. The table has around 80,000 clones, around 91% seen once. The specimen comprised peripheral blood, sampled at surgery. The receptor source for this set is a girl aged 2 to 9 with Rasmussen encephalitis and intractable seizures.

A few counts support this clone. The chain recombines TRBV19 with TRBJ1-3; tentative D call: TRBD1 (6 bases). Germline lookup yields CDR1 LNHDA and CDR2 SQIVND (reference sequence). V lost 5 bases and J lost 4, with 15 bases in between. This CDR3 comprises 15 residues. The CDR3 nucleotides are TGTGCCAGTAGTGATACAGGGAACCGCGGAAACACCATATATTTT. This sequence encodes CASSDTGNRGNTIYF.

The V call is TRBV25-1, the J call TRBJ2-3, with 8 positions matching TRBD2. This CDR3 comprises 14 residues. The germline V gene encodes CDR1 MGHDK and CDR2 SYGVNS. V lost 8 bases, J lost 1 base, and 5 bases stayed unmatched. CDR3 protein: CASARGARTDTQYF. Written as DNA, the CDR3 is TGTGCCAGCGCGCGGGGGGCTCGCACAGATACGCAGTATTTT.

This chain connects TRBV19 to TRBJ1-2; D uncertain. V was pared by 0 bases and J by 8 bases, with 28 bases between. Germline loops: CDR1 LNHDA, CDR2 SQIVND (reference sequence). This CDR3 is built from 19 residues. CDR3 loop: CASSIDLDPAWSYQEGYTF. The CDR3 DNA sequence: TGTGCCAGTAGTATAGATCTTGACCCCGCGTGGTCCTACCAGGAAGGCTACACCTTC.

This chain links TRBV2 with TRBJ2-1; 8 positions match TRBD1. From germline, CDR1 is SNHLY and CDR2 FYNNEI. Trimming removed 2 bases from V and 0 bases from J; junction bases left unmatched: 9. There are 18 residues in the CDR3. CDR3 protein: CASSENPRTGSSYNEQFF. The CDR3 DNA reads TGTGCCAGCAGTGAAAATCCCAGGACAGGGAGCTCCTACAATGAGCAGTTCTTC.

This chain uses TRBV28 with TRBJ1-5; 8 bases line up with TRBD1. With 6 bases clipped from V and 3 bases from J, the junction kept 7 bases outside the gene matches. The CDR3 contains 15 residues. Germline lookup yields CDR1 MDHEN and CDR2 SYDVKM. The CDR3 here is CASRTTGDPNQPQHF. The DNA of the CDR3 is TGTGCCAGCAGGACGACAGGGGATCCCAATCAGCCCCAGCATTTT.

The V and J genes are TRBV7-2 and TRBJ1-2, with TRBD1 matching 9 bases. The CDR3 contains 14 residues. Germline loops: CDR1 SGHTA, CDR2 FQGNSA. Unmatched junction bases numbered 2, after V lost 2 bases and J lost 4 bases. The DNA for the CDR3 is TGTGCCAGCAGCTTAACGGGACAGGGCTATGGCTACACCTTC. Encoded protein: CASSLTGQGYGYTF.

This sequence joins TRBV4-1 and TRBJ2-7; D unresolved. The CDR3 contains 14 residues. CDR1 and CDR2 (germline): MGHRA, YSYEKL. Trimming took off 0 bases at V and 2 bases at J, with 8 bases between the two ends. CDR3 DNA: TGCGCCAGCAGCCAAGAGGGTAATCCCTACGAGCAGTACTTC. Its translation is CASSQEGNPYEQYF.

The chain has TRBV11-2 and TRBJ1-1; D is undetermined. CDR1 and CDR2 (germline): SGHAT, FQNNGV. V lost 4 bases and J lost 7, with 16 bases in between. The CDR3 has 14 amino acids. The CDR3 loop reads CASSSIKRTDEAFF. Here the CDR3 DNA reads TGTGCCAGCAGCTCGATAAAACGCACGGATGAAGCTTTCTTT.

This chain links TRBV5-4 with TRBJ1-1; D possibly corresponds to TRBD1 (5 bases). CDR1 and CDR2 (germline): SGHNT, YYREEE (reference sequence). V gave up 4 bases and J gave up 5 bases, with 18 bases separating them. This CDR3 has 15 residues. CDR3 sequence reads: CASSGGVGLRTEAFF. The CDR3 DNA is TGTGCCAGCAGCGGGGGAGTAGGACTGAGGACTGAAGCTTTCTTT.

The rearrangement links TRBV6-1 to TRBJ1-1, with unresolved D. From germline, CDR1 is MNHNS and CDR2 SASEGT. This CDR3 has 15 residues. V lost 3 bases, J lost 4 bases, and 15 bases lay in between. The CDR3 protein is CASSEMDRAGTEAFF. As DNA, the CDR3 is TGTGCCAGCAGTGAGATGGATCGAGCGGGCACTGAAGCTTTCTTT.

The chain combines TRBV7-9 with TRBJ1-5, with D unresolved. V gave up 2 bases and J gave up 5 bases, with 7 bases separating them. CDR3 length: 13 amino acids. Germline lookup yields CDR1 SEHNR and CDR2 FQNEAQ (reference sequence). CDR3 bases: TGTGCCAGCAGCTTAACCCCCGATCAGCCCCAGCATTTT. Translating gives CASSLTPDQPQHF.

V is TRBV10-3 and J is TRBJ2-1; the match to TRBD1 covers 7 bases. J lost 0 bases, V lost 9 bases, and 2 bases had no gene match. This CDR3 has 13 residues. Germline V gene sequence: CDR1 ENHRY, CDR2 SYGVKD. The CDR3 reads CAIGDSSYNEQFF. As DNA, the CDR3 is TGTGCCATAGGGGACAGCTCCTACAATGAGCAGTTCTTC.

V is TRBV19 and J is TRBJ2-6; 7 positions match TRBD1. V lost 0 bases, J lost 0 bases, and 5 bases stayed unmatched. The length of the CDR3 is 18 residues. Germline V gene data show CDR1 as LNHDA and CDR2 as SQIVND (reference sequence). Written as DNA, the CDR3 is TGTGCCAGTAGTATAGACCGGGACAGTAGCTCTGGGGCCAACGTCCTGACTTTC. Encoded protein: CASSIDRDSSSGANVLTF.

V and J are TRBV29-1 and TRBJ2-3, with D maybe TRBD1 (6 bases). Looked up from germline, CDR1 is SQVTM and CDR2 is ANQGSEA. The V end lost 4 bases, the J end lost 7 bases, and 15 bases lay between the germline ends. This CDR3 spans 13 amino acids. CDR3 sequence reads: CSVAPQGDHTQYF. The CDR3, as DNA: TGCAGCGTTGCCCCACAGGGTGATCATACGCAGTATTTT.

The rearrangement joins TRBV18 to TRBJ1-2; D ambiguous. The CDR3 sequence is 12 residues long. CDR1 KGHSH and CDR2 LQKENI come from the germline V gene. Trimming left V 6 bases short and J 4 bases short, with 9 bases between. This CDR3 is CASSPEGYGYTF. For the CDR3, the DNA is TGTGCCAGCTCCCCGGAGGGCTATGGCTACACCTTC.

As concerns this clone: Other DNA sequences within the sample encode an identical CDR3. This chain connects TRBV4-1 to TRBJ2-1; D is unresolved. Germline loops: CDR1 MGHRA, CDR2 YSYEKL. This CDR3 has 15 residues. V gave up 1 base and J gave up 0 bases, with 7 bases separating them. The CDR3 sequence: CASSQVRSSYNEQFF. CDR3 coding DNA: TGCGCCAGCAGCCAAGTTCGGAGCTCCTACAATGAGCAGTTCTTC.

The gene calls are TRBV7-9 and TRBJ1-4; 9 bases align to TRBD1. CDR3 length equals 15 residues. Germline CDR1 and CDR2: SEHNR and FQNEAQ (reference sequence). The J segment lost 5 bases and the V segment lost 5 bases, leaving 6 bases of the junction unmatched. The CDR3 protein is CASSARDRENEKLFF. The CDR3 nucleotides read TGTGCCAGCAGCGCCAGGGACAGGGAAAATGAAAAACTGTTTTTT.

V and J are TRBV10-2 and TRBJ1-2; weak D call: TRBD1 (5 bases). Trimming removed 3 bases from V and 8 bases from J, with 10 bases in between. Per germline, CDR1 WSHSY and CDR2 SAAADI. This CDR3 has 12 residues. In nucleotides, the CDR3 is TGCGCCAGCAGTGATGGGGGGGGAGGCTACACCTTC. Translating gives CASSDGGGGYTF.

The V gene is TRBV7-3, the J gene TRBJ1-1; no clear D gene. The length of the CDR3 is 14 residues. Trimming took off 5 bases at V and 5 bases at J, with 15 bases between the two ends. The germline V gene has CDR1 SGHTA and CDR2 FQGTGA. In DNA, the CDR3 is TGTGCCAGCAGCCTAGGGCGGGGAACGACTGAAGCTTTCTTT. Translating it yields CASSLGRGTTEAFF.

The chain links TRBV3-1 (or the pseudogene TRBV3-2) to TRBJ2-1; D gene ambiguous. There are 15 residues in the CDR3. Trimming left V 4 bases short and J 0 bases short, with 10 bases between. CDR1 and CDR2 from the germline V gene are LGHDT and YNNKEL (reference sequence). Written as DNA, the CDR3 is TGTGCCAGCAGCCCCCAGGTGAGCTCCTACAATGAGCAGTTCTTC. Protein: CASSPQVSSYNEQFF.

The chain carries TRBV7-2 and TRBJ1-5, with D hard to call. The CDR3 consists of 12 residues. Germline CDR1 reads SGHTA; CDR2 reads FQGNSA. Trimming pared 5 bases from V and 8 bases from J, leaving 10 bases between. CDR3 region: CASSRPAKPQHF. CDR3 DNA: TGTGCCAGCAGCCGGCCAGCGAAGCCCCAGCATTTT.